This TCR beta chain was sequenced during a study of post-analysis software for immune sequencing data. Study at large: Disease trajectories encompassed relapsing-remitting, secondary progressive and progressive-relapsing multiple sclerosis. The study, taken as a whole, reports: Patients carried several TRBV segments more frequently than controls did, and TRBV5-6, TRBV5-1 and TRBV20-1 were among them. Controls' normalized Chao1 diversity significantly exceeded that of multiple sclerosis patients.

The CDR3 length is 13 residues. Germline-derived CDR1 and CDR2 are DFQATT and SNEGSKA (reference sequence). The TCR beta cDNA libraries carried unique molecular identifiers. There were 1 to 10 million T cells, and 510,000 or so cDNA molecules came from them. TCRdb independently ran MiXCR on the PCR reads; one entry per CDR3 protein. The table lists about 820,000 distinct CDR3 sequences, under 70% of them singletons. Points on this clonotype: Antigen unknown. A junction boundary mismatches the germline segment, possibly from a read error.

This rearrangement joins TRBV20-1 to TRBJ1-4; D unclear. Sequenced: blood. This clonotype was obtained from a girl aged 5-17 years with multiple sclerosis. The CDR3 DNA is TGCATTGCTAGAGACCTGGCGGATAAAGGGCTGTTTTTT. It is translated as CIARDLADKGLFF.